The rows below give T cell receptor beta chains drawn from one sample of a study of blood T cells in healthy people across ages. Each CDR3 protein gets one entry after TCRdb re-called the 5' RACE reads with MiXCR. This sample carries about 1,600,000 distinct CDR3 sequences, approximately 38% of them seen once, and the ten largest clones take roughly 7.9%. The sequenced sample was blood. The origin of the receptors is a woman younger than 35 in good health. Both conserved end residues are part of each CDR3. D genes are given only for firm matches. Clone sizes are given selectively: once, few, many, or a class where the clone is expanded.

abundance: NA
j_gene: TRBJ1-2
d_gene: NA
v_gene: TRBV6-5
len: 14
CDR3nt: TGTGCCAGCTATCAAACAGGGTCCACGGGCGGCTACATCTTC
CDR3aa: CASYQTGSTGGYIF

abundance: NA
j_gene: TRBJ2-3
d_gene: NA
v_gene: TRBV14
len: 15
CDR3nt: TGTGCCAGCAGCCAAGACAGGGGCAGGGACCATACGCAGTATTTT
CDR3aa: CASSQDRGRDHTQYF

abundance: NA
j_gene: TRBJ2-3
d_gene: TRBD2
v_gene: TRBV7-9
len: 16
CDR3nt: TGTGCCAGCAGCGCGGGACTAGCGGGAGTGGCAGATGCGCAGTATTTT
CDR3aa: CASSAGLAGVADAQYF

abundance: NA
j_gene: TRBJ2-1
d_gene: NA
v_gene: TRBV20-1
len: 15
CDR3nt: TGCAGTGCTAGAGATTGGGGGGAAGGGTACAATGAGCAGTTCTTC
CDR3aa: CSARDWGEGYNEQFF

abundance: NA
j_gene: TRBJ2-7
d_gene: NA
v_gene: TRBV5-1
len: 11
CDR3nt: TGCGCCAGCAGCTCGTCCTACGAGCAGCACTTC
CDR3aa: CASSSSYEQHF

abundance: NA
j_gene: TRBJ2-1
d_gene: TRBD2
v_gene: TRBV9
len: 16
CDR3nt: TGTGCCAGCAGCGTGGGCACTAGCGGGCCCCCTAATGAGCAGTTCTTC
CDR3aa: CASSVGTSGPPNEQFF

abundance: few
j_gene: TRBJ2-3
d_gene: NA
v_gene: TRBV6-2/TRBV6-3
len: 12
CDR3nt: TGTGCCAGCATGGTGGGCACAGATACGCAGTATTTT
CDR3aa: CASMVGTDTQYF

abundance: few
j_gene: TRBJ2-7
d_gene: TRBD2
v_gene: TRBV4-1
len: 17
CDR3nt: TGCGCCAGCAGCCAAGCCCTAGCGGGAGGATTAAACTACGAGCAGTACTTC
CDR3aa: CASSQALAGGLNYEQYF

abundance: NA
j_gene: TRBJ1-2
d_gene: TRBD1
v_gene: TRBV12-3/TRBV12-4
len: 13
CDR3nt: TGTGCCAGCAGATATACAGGGGGGCATGGCTACACCTTC
CDR3aa: CASRYTGGHGYTF

abundance: once
j_gene: TRBJ1-5
d_gene: NA
v_gene: TRBV28
len: 16
CDR3nt: TGTGCCAGCAGTCTTCGGGACTTAAATAGCAATCAGCCCCAGCATTTT
CDR3aa: CASSLRDLNSNQPQHF

abundance: few
j_gene: TRBJ2-1
d_gene: TRBD2
v_gene: TRBV20-1
len: 14
CDR3nt: TGCAGTGCGACCGGTGGACTGTCTTCGGGGGGGCAGTTCTTC
CDR3aa: CSATGGLSSGGQFF

abundance: NA
j_gene: TRBJ1-2
d_gene: TRBD1
v_gene: TRBV6-5
len: 14
CDR3nt: TGTACCAGCAGCCCCGGACAGGGTTTGGATGGCTACACCTTC
CDR3aa: CTSSPGQGLDGYTF

abundance: NA
j_gene: TRBJ1-3
d_gene: NA
v_gene: TRBV21-1
len: 16
CDR3nt: TGTGCCAGCAGCAAAGGTTGGGAGGCCTCTGGAAACACCATATATTTT
CDR3aa: CASSKGWEASGNTIYF

abundance: NA
j_gene: TRBJ2-2
d_gene: TRBD1
v_gene: TRBV9
len: 16
CDR3nt: TGTGCCAGCAGCGCGGGACAGGGAGCGAACACCGGGGAGCTGTTTTTT
CDR3aa: CASSAGQGANTGELFF

abundance: NA
j_gene: TRBJ1-2
d_gene: NA
v_gene: TRBV27
len: 15
CDR3nt: TGTGCCAGCAGTTTGTCCGGGGGCCTCCCTAACGGCTACACCTTC
CDR3aa: CASSLSGGLPNGYTF

abundance: NA
j_gene: TRBJ2-7
d_gene: TRBD2
v_gene: TRBV27
len: 16
CDR3nt: TGTGCCAGCAGTTTATCGACTAGCGGGGCCTACAATGAGCAGTACTTC
CDR3aa: CASSLSTSGAYNEQYF

abundance: NA
j_gene: TRBJ2-7
d_gene: NA
v_gene: TRBV20-1
len: 14
CDR3nt: TGCAGTGCTAGAGATACTGGCGGGACCTACGAGCAGTACTTC
CDR3aa: CSARDTGGTYEQYF

abundance: many
j_gene: TRBJ2-7
d_gene: TRBD2
v_gene: TRBV5-1
len: 14
CDR3nt: TGCGCCAGCAGCTTGTCTAGCGGCTCCTACGAGCAGTACTTC
CDR3aa: CASSLSSGSYEQYF

abundance: few
j_gene: TRBJ2-3
d_gene: TRBD1
v_gene: TRBV15
len: 17
CDR3nt: TGTGCCACCAGCAGAGACCCCCAGGGGGCCTCTTTAGATACGCAGTATTTT
CDR3aa: CATSRDPQGASLDTQYF

abundance: few
j_gene: TRBJ2-1
d_gene: TRBD2
v_gene: TRBV6-4
len: 15
CDR3nt: TGTGCCAGCTCCCGACTAGCGGGAGAGGGGTATGAGCAGTTCTTC
CDR3aa: CASSRLAGEGYEQFF

abundance: NA
j_gene: TRBJ2-3
d_gene: TRBD1
v_gene: TRBV20-1
len: 15
CDR3nt: TGCAGTGCTGGGCGACAGGGGATAGGTACAGATACGCAGTATTTT
CDR3aa: CSAGRQGIGTDTQYF

abundance: NA
j_gene: TRBJ2-7
d_gene: NA
v_gene: TRBV4-1
len: 15
CDR3nt: TGCGCCAGCAGCCTGAGTCAGATACCCTCCTACGAGCAGTACTTC
CDR3aa: CASSLSQIPSYEQYF

abundance: few
j_gene: TRBJ2-5
d_gene: NA
v_gene: TRBV5-1
len: 14
CDR3nt: TGCGCCAGCAGCTTGGAACGGACTTCAGAGACCCAGTACTTC
CDR3aa: CASSLERTSETQYF

abundance: few
j_gene: TRBJ1-2
d_gene: TRBD1
v_gene: TRBV20-1
len: 13
CDR3nt: TGCAGTGCTACCCGGACAGGGCTTAATGGCTACACCTTC
CDR3aa: CSATRTGLNGYTF

abundance: few
j_gene: TRBJ2-1
d_gene: TRBD2
v_gene: TRBV2
len: 19
CDR3nt: TGTGCCAGCAGTGAAACGGGGTTTAGCGGGCCCTACTCCTACAATGAGCAGTTCTTC
CDR3aa: CASSETGFSGPYSYNEQFF

abundance: NA
j_gene: TRBJ2-5
d_gene: NA
v_gene: TRBV7-9
len: 15
CDR3nt: TGTGCCAGCAGCCTAACGATCAGGGGTCGAGAGACCCAGTACTTC
CDR3aa: CASSLTIRGRETQYF

abundance: NA
j_gene: TRBJ2-5
d_gene: TRBD2
v_gene: TRBV15
len: 16
CDR3nt: TGTGCCACCAGCACGGGACTAGCGGGGGGGTTGCAGACCCAGTACTTC
CDR3aa: CATSTGLAGGLQTQYF

abundance: NA
j_gene: TRBJ2-3
d_gene: NA
v_gene: TRBV6-6
len: 15
CDR3nt: TGTGCCAGCCAAAAGGGGTCGGGGGGCACAGATACGCAGTATTTT
CDR3aa: CASQKGSGGTDTQYF

abundance: NA
j_gene: TRBJ2-5
d_gene: NA
v_gene: TRBV6-1
len: 11
CDR3nt: TGTGCCAGCACCTTAACAGAGACCCAGTACTTC
CDR3aa: CASTLTETQYF

abundance: few
j_gene: TRBJ2-7
d_gene: NA
v_gene: TRBV7-9
len: 16
CDR3nt: TGTGCCAGCAGCTTAGTAGGGCAGGGGAATTCCTACGAGCAGTACTTC
CDR3aa: CASSLVGQGNSYEQYF

abundance: few
j_gene: TRBJ2-7
d_gene: NA
v_gene: TRBV25-1
len: 15
CDR3nt: TGTGCCAGCAGTGAAAGCCGGGGTTACTACTACGAGCAGTACTTC
CDR3aa: CASSESRGYYYEQYF

abundance: NA
j_gene: TRBJ2-4
d_gene: NA
v_gene: TRBV6-1
len: 14
CDR3nt: TGTGCCAGCAGTGAAGCGCTGGCAGGGCCTCTTCAGCACTTC
CDR3aa: CASSEALAGPLQHF

abundance: few
j_gene: TRBJ2-5
d_gene: NA
v_gene: TRBV5-1
len: 11
CDR3nt: TGCGCCAGCACCCTGGGGAATGAGCAGTACTTC
CDR3aa: CASTLGNEQYF

abundance: NA
j_gene: TRBJ1-1
d_gene: NA
v_gene: TRBV20-1
len: 12
CDR3nt: TGCAGTATGGGGGGGAGGAGCACTGAAGCTTTCTTT
CDR3aa: CSMGGRSTEAFF

abundance: NA
j_gene: TRBJ2-1
d_gene: NA
v_gene: TRBV7-8
len: 16
CDR3nt: TGTGCCAGCAGCTTAGTCGAGCGGGCTAGGTACAATGAGCAGTTCTTC
CDR3aa: CASSLVERARYNEQFF

abundance: NA
j_gene: TRBJ2-5
d_gene: TRBD2
v_gene: TRBV20-1
len: 13
CDR3nt: TGCAGTGCTAGAGCTAGCGGGATAGAGATCCAGTACTTC
CDR3aa: CSARASGIEIQYF

abundance: once
j_gene: TRBJ2-7
d_gene: NA
v_gene: TRBV20-1
len: 13
CDR3nt: TGCAGTGCTCGAGGACGGAGCTCCTACGAGCGGTACTTC
CDR3aa: CSARGRSSYERYF

abundance: few
j_gene: TRBJ2-3
d_gene: NA
v_gene: TRBV4-1
len: 14
CDR3nt: TGCGCCAGCAGCCAGGGGCCCGTTGAAGATACGCAGTATTTT
CDR3aa: CASSQGPVEDTQYF

abundance: few
j_gene: TRBJ2-3
d_gene: NA
v_gene: TRBV6-4
len: 13
CDR3nt: TGTGCCAGCAGTGACTCGCCACTCACCACGCAGTATTTT
CDR3aa: CASSDSPLTTQYF

abundance: NA
j_gene: TRBJ1-5
d_gene: NA
v_gene: TRBV7-9
len: 16
CDR3nt: TGTGCCAGCAGCCCCTCCGCGGGAGGACGGAATCAGCCCCAGCATTTT
CDR3aa: CASSPSAGGRNQPQHF

abundance: NA
j_gene: TRBJ1-4
d_gene: NA
v_gene: TRBV6-1
len: 15
CDR3nt: TGTGCCAGTCGGGGCCCGCCCAACCTGCCCGGGAAACTGTTTTTT
CDR3aa: CASRGPPNLPGKLFF

abundance: NA
j_gene: TRBJ2-1
d_gene: TRBD2
v_gene: TRBV20-1
len: 13
CDR3nt: TGCAGTGCTATCGGGACTAGCGTGAATGAGCAGTTCTTC
CDR3aa: CSAIGTSVNEQFF

abundance: NA
j_gene: TRBJ2-7
d_gene: NA
v_gene: TRBV2
len: 14
CDR3nt: TGTGCCAGCAGGGAATCCAGCTCCAGCTACGAGCAGTACTTC
CDR3aa: CASRESSSSYEQYF

abundance: NA
j_gene: TRBJ2-1
d_gene: TRBD2
v_gene: TRBV27
len: 18
CDR3nt: TGTGCCAGCAGTTTGGGAAGGCCAGCGGGAGGGAACTACAATGAGCAGTTCTTC
CDR3aa: CASSLGRPAGGNYNEQFF

abundance: many
j_gene: TRBJ2-1
d_gene: TRBD2
v_gene: TRBV14
len: 18
CDR3nt: TGTGCCAGCAGCCAAGAACGGGGGGGGCCCGGCCGCTACAATGAGCAGTTCTTC
CDR3aa: CASSQERGGPGRYNEQFF

abundance: once
j_gene: TRBJ2-5
d_gene: TRBD1
v_gene: TRBV10-3
len: 16
CDR3nt: TGTGCCATCAGTGCAGCCGGGACAGGGGTTACAGAGACCCAGTACTTC
CDR3aa: CAISAAGTGVTETQYF

abundance: NA
j_gene: TRBJ2-2
d_gene: TRBD1
v_gene: TRBV20-1
len: 16
CDR3nt: TGCAGTGCTAGCTTGGCCGGCAGGGGGATCACCGGGGAGCTGTTTTTT
CDR3aa: CSASLAGRGITGELFF

abundance: few
j_gene: TRBJ2-7
d_gene: TRBD1
v_gene: TRBV7-9
len: 17
CDR3nt: TGTGCCAGCAGCCCACCAACAAGCACAGCAGGGGGCTACGAGCAGTACTTC
CDR3aa: CASSPPTSTAGGYEQYF

abundance: NA
j_gene: TRBJ2-5
d_gene: NA
v_gene: TRBV20-1
len: 13
CDR3nt: TGCAGTGCTAGCCGGGACTACCAAGAGACCCAGTACTTC
CDR3aa: CSASRDYQETQYF

abundance: once
j_gene: TRBJ2-5
d_gene: TRBD2
v_gene: TRBV4-2
len: 16
CDR3nt: TGTCCCAGCAGCCAAGGGACTAGCCAATATCAAGAGACCCAGTACTTC
CDR3aa: CPSSQGTSQYQETQYF